This T cell receptor (beta chain) derives from a study of siplizumab effects on memory and regulatory T cells (dated by TCRdb to about 2019). Study-wide context: The study looked at the effect of siplizumab, an anti-CD2 antibody, on alloreactive T-cell subsets in allogeneic mixed lymphocyte reactions made from human PBMCs. The paper as a whole reports these results and caveats: Compared with memory T cells, unstimulated naive T cells appeared more diverse, and naive cells seemed to make a substantial contribution to the alloresponse. Of the alloreactive CD4+ clones that could be mapped, the Treg-derived share averaged about 63% with siplizumab compared with around 25% in control reactions. Sequences below about 10^-5 frequency were poorly captured, so only a minor fraction of alloreactive clones could be mapped to unstimulated subsets. Whether proliferating Tregs from siplizumab cultures actually had suppressive function was not functionally confirmed. For roughly 75-97% of proliferating CD4+ or CD8+ clones, no naive or memory phenotype could be assigned. Siplizumab significantly reduced the cumulative frequency of alloreactive sequences traceable to unstimulated CD4+ memory T cells.

In a few donor pairs, further sequencing was done on unstimulated CD8+ naive, CD4+ memory, CD8+ TEMRA, CD4+ naive and CD8+ effector memory subsets. Sorted unstimulated T cells and proliferating T cells recovered from mixed lymphocyte reactions underwent TCRbeta CDR3 sequencing. Fresh whole blood from around 11 HLA-typed healthy donors was used to isolate PBMCs. CDR1 and CDR2 (MNHEY, SMNVEV) derive from the germline V gene (reference sequence). Relative to germline, V is missing 6 bases and J is missing 4 bases, with 14 bases of the junction outside any gene match. The CDR3 contains 18 residues, cysteine and phenylalanine counted. Only the CDR3 portion is preserved as DNA: 54 bases, with reading frame beginning at the first base. A word on this clone: Its recognized antigen is unknown. The sample holds no much larger clone one base away, and base qualities are not on file.

The library came from the immunoSEQ multiplex PCR assay. Approximately 100,000 TCR templates per sample were assayed on the deep sequencing platform. Genomic DNA extracted from sorted T cells was used for TCRbeta CDR3 sequencing. The study's own analysis went as follows. The R programming language was used for clonal analysis of TCRbeta CDR3 data. Unstimulated samples were compared with post-reaction CFSE-low samples to define alloreactive CD4+ and CD8+ clones. Regulatory or non-regulatory origin was assigned to alloreactive CD4+ clones by matching of sequences to sorted unstimulated Treg and non-Treg repertoires. TCRdb took over this immuneACCESS table, retaining in-frame rearrangements with V and J assigned. Such tables are incomplete; in checked studies, under half of the missing clones stem from an unresolved V gene, and the remainder is unexplained. The V and J calls and clone size come from that table; D and trimming were worked out from the DNA. In all, the sample holds 62,000 or so clones, and around 78% of those were seen once. The ten largest clones take up roughly 3.8% of the sample.

The clonotype originates from a human donor in good health. What was sequenced was memory CD4+ T cells sorted from blood. The cell subset or site label on this specimen signifies: unstimulated CD4+ memory T cells. The chain was built from TRBV27 and TRBJ2-6; 8 bases in the junction line up with TRBD1. The nucleotides are TGTGCCAGCAGATCCCGGACAGGGATTTCTCTGGGGGCCAACGTCCTGACTTTC. Its protein product is CASRSRTGISLGANVLTF.